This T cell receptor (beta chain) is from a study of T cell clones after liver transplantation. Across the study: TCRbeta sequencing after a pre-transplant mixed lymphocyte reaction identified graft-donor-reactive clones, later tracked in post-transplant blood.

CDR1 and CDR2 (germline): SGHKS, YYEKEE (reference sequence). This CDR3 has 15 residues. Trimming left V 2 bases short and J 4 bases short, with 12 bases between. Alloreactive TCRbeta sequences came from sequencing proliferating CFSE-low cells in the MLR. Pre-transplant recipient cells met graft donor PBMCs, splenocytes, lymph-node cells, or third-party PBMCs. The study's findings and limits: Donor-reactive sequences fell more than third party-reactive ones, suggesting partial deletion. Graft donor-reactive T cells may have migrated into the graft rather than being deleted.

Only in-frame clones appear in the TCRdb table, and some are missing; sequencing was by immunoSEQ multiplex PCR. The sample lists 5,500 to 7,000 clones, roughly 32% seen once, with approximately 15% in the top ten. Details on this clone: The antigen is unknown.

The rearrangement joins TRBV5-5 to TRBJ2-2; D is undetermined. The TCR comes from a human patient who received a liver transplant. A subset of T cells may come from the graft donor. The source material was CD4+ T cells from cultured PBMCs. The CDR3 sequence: CASSLSQVPTGELFF. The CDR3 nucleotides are TGTGCCAGCAGCTTATCCCAGGTTCCCACCGGGGAGCTGTTTTTT.